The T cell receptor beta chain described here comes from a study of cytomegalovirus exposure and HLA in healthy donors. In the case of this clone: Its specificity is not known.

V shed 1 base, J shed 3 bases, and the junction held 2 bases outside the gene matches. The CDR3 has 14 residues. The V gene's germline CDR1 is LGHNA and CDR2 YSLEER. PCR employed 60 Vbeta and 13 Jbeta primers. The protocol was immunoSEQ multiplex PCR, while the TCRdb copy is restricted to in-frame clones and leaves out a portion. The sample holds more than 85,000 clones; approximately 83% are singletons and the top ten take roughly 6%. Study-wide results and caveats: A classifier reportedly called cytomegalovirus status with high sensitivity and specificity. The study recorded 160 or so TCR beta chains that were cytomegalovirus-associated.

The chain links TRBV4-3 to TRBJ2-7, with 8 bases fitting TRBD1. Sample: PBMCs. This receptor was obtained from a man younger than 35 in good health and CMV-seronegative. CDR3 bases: TGCGCCAGCAGCCAAGGACAGGGGCTCTACGAGCAGTACTTC. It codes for CASSQGQGLYEQYF.